Shown below are 9 T cell receptor beta chains from a single sample sequenced in a study of OX40 agonist ivuxolimab in advanced cancers. The library was obtained by the immunoSEQ multiplex PCR assay. TCRdb took over this immuneACCESS table, retaining in-frame rearrangements with V and J assigned. Such tables are incomplete; in checked studies, under half of the missing clones stem from an unresolved V gene, and the remainder is unexplained. Recorded for this sample are about 69,000 clones; 80% to 90% of them occurred a single time. In total, the top ten clones hold roughly 6% of the sample. Here the sequenced sample was CD4+ or CD8+ T cells sorted from blood, taken in a trial of the OX40 agonist ivuxolimab. The source is an adult with an advanced solid tumor such as melanoma, head and neck, liver or kidney cancer.

The V and J genes are TRBV5-6 and TRBJ2-5, with TRBD1 matching 8 bases. This CDR3 is built from 15 residues. With 5 bases clipped from V and 9 bases from J, the junction kept 15 bases outside the gene matches. Per the germline V gene, CDR1 is SGHDT and CDR2 is YYEEEE. In DNA form, the CDR3 reads TGTGCCAGCAGACTATTCGGACAGGGCGAATCGGCCCAGTACTTC. Translation: CASRLFGQGESAQYF. Looking up the rest from reference TRBV5-6 and TRBJ2-5 gives the full variable domain: DAGVTQSPTHLIKTRGQQVTLRCSPKSGHDTVSWYQQALGQGPQFIFQYYEEEERQRGNFPDRFSGHQFPNYSSELNVNALLLGDSALYLCASRLFGQGESAQYFGPGTRLLVL.

The V and J genes are TRBV9 and TRBJ1-5; D possibly corresponds to TRBD1 (5 bases). Germline values: CDR1 SGDLS, CDR2 YYNGEE. The CDR3 runs to 14 residues. The ends were cut back, 4 bases at V and 5 bases at J, with 13 bases in the middle. The CDR3 sequence is CASSLWGRDQPQHF. CDR3 DNA: TGTGCCAGCAGCCTCTGGGGCAGGGATCAGCCCCAGCATTTT.

This clone was recorded only once. J is TRBJ1-1 and V is TRBV7-8; D may be TRBD1 (5 bases). V lost 1 base and J 1 base, leaving 13 bases between the germline ends. This CDR3 comprises 16 residues. Germline V CDR1 and CDR2: SGHVS, FQNEAQ. The CDR3 DNA is TGTGCCAGCAGCTTAGGGTCGCCAGGGCGGAACACTGAAGCTTTCTTT. Translated, it gives CASSLGSPGRNTEAFF.

This clone appeared a single time. The CDR3 region has the DNA TGTGCCAGCAGTCCCCGGGCGGCTGAAGCTTTCTTT. As protein: CASSPRAAEAFF. J is TRBJ1-1 and V is TRBV6-1; no firm D call. This CDR3 has 12 amino acids. Germline CDR1 MNHNS, CDR2 SASEGT. V was clipped by 5 bases and J by 6 bases, with 10 bases between them.

V gene TRBV29-1 combines with J gene TRBJ2-1; the match to TRBD1 covers 7 bases. The trim removed 3 bases at V and 5 bases at J, leaving 7 bases unmatched. The CDR3 runs to 14 residues. The germline CDR1 and CDR2 sequences are SQVTM and ANQGSEA. The CDR3 sequence: CSVEIQGVHNEQFF. Here the CDR3 DNA reads TGCAGCGTTGAGATCCAGGGGGTCCACAATGAGCAGTTCTTC.

This rearrangement joins TRBV9 to TRBJ1-1; D uncertain. The V end lost 4 bases, the J end lost 6 bases, and 16 bases lay between the germline ends. CDR3 length equals 14 residues. Germline assignment: CDR1 SGDLS and CDR2 YYNGEE. In nucleotides, the CDR3 is TGTGCCAGCAGCCCCGAGCCACAGATCTCTGAAGCTTTCTTT. It is translated as CASSPEPQISEAFF.

V is TRBV19 and J is TRBJ1-5; a possible D gene is TRBD1 (5 bases). Trimming cost V 9 bases and J 4 bases, with 19 bases left between them. CDR1 is LNHDA and CDR2 is SQIVND in the germline V gene (reference sequence). There are 15 residues in the CDR3. CDR3 DNA sequence: TGTGCCAGCCTCTCTGAATTCGACAGAAATCAGCCCCAGCATTTT. Its protein product is CASLSEFDRNQPQHF.

The chain has TRBV10-3 and TRBJ2-1, with 10 bases lining up with TRBD1. The trim removed 8 bases at V and 3 bases at J, leaving 4 bases unmatched. This CDR3 has 14 residues. Germline values: CDR1 ENHRY, CDR2 SYGVKD. CDR3 in amino acids: CAISGDRGYNEQFF. The CDR3 DNA reads TGTGCCATCTCTGGGGACAGGGGCTACAATGAGCAGTTCTTC.

V gene TRBV28 combines with J gene TRBJ2-7; D unclear. Germline V gene data show CDR1 as MDHEN and CDR2 as SYDVKM. V lost 5 bases and J lost 7, with 21 bases in between. The CDR3 extends over 15 amino acids. The CDR3 DNA reads TGTGCCAGCAGTGGGGTGGATTTGTGGCCCGGGGAGCAGTACTTC. Translating gives CASSGVDLWPGEQYF.